Each of the 11 T cell receptor beta chains below was sequenced from the same sample in a study of T cell responses to AZD1222 COVID-19 vaccine. Profiled with immunoSEQ multiplex PCR; TCRdb holds only in-frame clones, not every one. The sample has about 50,000 clones, around 80% seen once; the top ten hold about 5%. Sequenced here: peripheral blood, sampled 28 days after the second AZD1222 dose. Source of these receptors: an adult who received the AZD1222 COVID-19 vaccine.

The chain uses TRBV6-2 or TRBV6-3 and TRBJ1-5; tentative D call: TRBD1 (5 bases). This CDR3 contains 15 residues. Trimming stripped 2 bases from V and 2 bases from J, with 10 bases between. Germline V lookup: CDR1 MNHEY, CDR2 SVGEGT. This CDR3 is CASSYGGSGNQPQHF. CDR3 nucleotides: TGTGCCAGCAGTTACGGGGGTTCAGGCAATCAGCCCCAGCATTTT.

The chain recombines TRBV16 with TRBJ2-7; tentative D call: TRBD2 (5 bases). V shed 4 bases and J shed 6 bases, with 19 bases lying between them. The CDR3 consists of 15 residues. Germline-derived CDR1 and CDR2 are KGHSY and FQNENV. CDR3 residues: CASSRRTDASSEQYF. As DNA, the CDR3 is TGTGCCAGCAGCCGGAGGACCGACGCTAGCTCCGAGCAGTACTTC.

This clone turned up a few times. V is TRBV18 and J is TRBJ1-2; no definite D call. Per the germline V gene, CDR1 is KGHSH and CDR2 is LQKENI. Trimming left V 2 bases short and J 8 bases short, with 15 bases between. This CDR3 spans 14 amino acids. In DNA, the CDR3 is TGTGCCAGCTCACCATCTGAGGGAGCTGAAGGCTACACCTTC. Its protein is CASSPSEGAEGYTF.

The chain employs TRBV6-5 and TRBJ2-1; 7 bases line up with TRBD2. The V segment lost 0 bases and the J segment 5 bases; nucleotides outside the gene matches: 4. The CDR3 loop spans 15 amino acids. Per the germline V gene, CDR1 is MNHEY and CDR2 is SVGAGI. Here the CDR3 reads CASSYSMAGDNEQFF. Here the CDR3 DNA reads TGTGCCAGCAGTTACTCGATGGCGGGGGACAATGAGCAGTTCTTC.

J is TRBJ2-7 and V is TRBV20-1; D uncertain. This CDR3 region has 11 residues. Germline CDR1 reads DFQATT; CDR2 reads SNEGSKA (reference sequence). The V end was cut by 3 bases, the J end by 2 bases, with 5 bases between. CDR3 in amino acids: CSARKAYEQYF. CDR3 DNA: TGCAGTGCTAGGAAGGCCTACGAGCAGTACTTC.

This chain links TRBV4-1 with TRBJ1-2; weak D call: TRBD1 (6 bases). CDR1 and CDR2 from the germline V gene are MGHRA and YSYEKL. V dropped 4 bases and J dropped 3 bases, with 15 bases sitting between them. This CDR3 region has 15 residues. The CDR3 coding sequence is TGCGCCAGCAGCCCTAGGACAGATAGAGACTATGGCTACACCTTC. Translating it yields CASSPRTDRDYGYTF.

The J gene is TRBJ2-5, the V gene TRBV28; D gene unclear. CDR3 size: 12 residues. The germline V gene has CDR1 MDHEN and CDR2 SYDVKM. V lost 5 bases to trimming and J lost 5 bases, with 9 bases between them. The CDR3 region has the DNA TGTGCCAGCAGTCAGGTGTGGGAGACCCAGTACTTC. Translation: CASSQVWETQYF.

The rearrangement links TRBV2 to TRBJ1-6; D is undetermined. Germline CDR1 is SNHLY and CDR2 is FYNNEI. V lost 6 bases, J lost 6 bases, and 6 bases lay in between. The CDR3 consists of 12 residues. The CDR3 DNA follows: TGTGCCAGCAGGCGGTCTAATTCACCCCTCCACTTT. Protein product: CASRRSNSPLHF.

This clone turned up a few times. This sequence joins TRBV10-2 and TRBJ1-2; D may be TRBD1 (6 bases). From germline, CDR1 is WSHSY and CDR2 SAAADI. The V end lost 6 bases, the J end lost 7 bases, and 12 bases lay between the germline ends. The CDR3 length is 12 residues. Here the CDR3 reads CASRTGPSGYTF. CDR3 sequence (DNA): TGCGCCAGCAGGACAGGCCCGAGTGGCTACACCTTC.

The DNA of the CDR3 is TGTGCCAGCAGCTCCGGACAGATCTTCGGGAATTCACCCCTCCACTTT. It codes for CASSSGQIFGNSPLHF. The chain uses TRBV5-4 and TRBJ1-6, with D possibly matching TRBD1 (6 bases). The CDR3 covers 16 residues. V shed 3 bases and J shed 7 bases, with 17 bases lying between them. Looked up from germline, CDR1 is SGHNT and CDR2 is YYREEE (reference sequence).

The chain links TRBV5-6 to TRBJ2-2; 10 bases are shared with TRBD1. The CDR3 is 14 residues long. V was pared by 4 bases and J by 7 bases, with 4 bases of the junction left unmatched. Germline V gene data show CDR1 as SGHDT and CDR2 as YYEEEE. This chain's CDR3 is CASSGRTGGGELFF. For the CDR3, the DNA is TGTGCCAGCAGCGGCCGGACAGGGGGCGGGGAGCTGTTTTTT.